Listed here are 2 T cell receptor beta chains from one sample, sequenced in a study of blood T cell repertoires in COVID-19. Profiling relied on immunoSEQ multiplex PCR, and the TCRdb table lists in-frame clones only, not all of them. The sample lists under 200,000 clones; about nine tenths were seen once. The sample taken for sequencing was peripheral blood. Receptors were obtained from a man aged 50 to 59 with acute or convalescent COVID-19.

This clone came up once. CDR3 sequence: CASSTGRASSYNEQFF. The CDR3 bases are TGTGCCAGCAGCACTGGGCGGGCTAGCTCCTACAATGAGCAGTTCTTC. The V call is TRBV27, the J call TRBJ2-1, with a possible D match to TRBD2 (5 bases). This CDR3 region has 16 residues. Germline lookup yields CDR1 MNHEY and CDR2 SMNVEV (reference sequence). Trimming shortened V by 6 bases and J by 0 bases, and 15 bases separated the two germline ends.

The chain links TRBV6-6 to TRBJ2-1; 12 bases line up with TRBD2. This CDR3 has 15 amino acids. Per germline, CDR1 MNHNY and CDR2 SVGAGI (reference sequence). Losses at the gene ends were 2 bases for V and 5 bases for J; bases not matched to a gene: 1. CDR3 region: CASSYRTSGNNEQFF. The DNA of the CDR3 is TGTGCCAGCAGTTACAGGACTAGCGGGAACAATGAGCAGTTCTTC.